This T cell receptor beta chain emerged from a study of regulatory T cells in long-lasting Graves disease. This sample's time point: persistent/refractory GD, antithyroid drugs over 5 years with positive TRAb. From RNA extracted from PBMCs, the TCR library was made. By American Thyroid Association guidelines, Graves' disease was diagnosed in the cohort. CDR1 and CDR2 from the germline V gene are DFQATT and SNEGSKA (reference sequence). The CDR3 is 18 residues long. V lost 0 bases to trimming and J lost 2 bases, with 19 bases between them. Researchers made TCR beta libraries by using iRepertoire HTBI primers and running Arm-PCR on CDR3 regions. TCRdb independently ran MiXCR on the multiplex PCR reads; one entry per CDR3 protein. The sample shows hundreds of thousands of distinct CDR3 sequences, roughly 22% of them seen only once.

The source was peripheral blood mononuclear cells (PBMCs), collected when the disease was refractory, from a patient treated with antithyroid drugs. The TCR originated in a female donor with Graves disease. The chain links TRBV20-1 to TRBJ2-2, with D tentatively TRBD1 or TRBD2 (5 bases each). The CDR3 DNA reads as TGCAGTGCTAGAGACTTAGCGTGGGGGTCACCAAACACCGGGGAGCTGTTTTTT. Translation gives CSARDLAWGSPNTGELFF.